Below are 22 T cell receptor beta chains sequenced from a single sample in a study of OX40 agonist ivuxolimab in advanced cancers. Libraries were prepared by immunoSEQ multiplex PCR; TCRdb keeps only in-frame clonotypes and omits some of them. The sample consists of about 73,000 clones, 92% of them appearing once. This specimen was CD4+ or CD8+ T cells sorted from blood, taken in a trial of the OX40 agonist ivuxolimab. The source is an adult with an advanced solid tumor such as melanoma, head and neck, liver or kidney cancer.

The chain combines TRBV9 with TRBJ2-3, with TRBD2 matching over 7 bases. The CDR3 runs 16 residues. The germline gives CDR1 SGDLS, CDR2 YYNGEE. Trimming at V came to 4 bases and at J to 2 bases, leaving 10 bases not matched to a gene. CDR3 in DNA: TGTGCCAGCAGCTTCGAGACTAGCTCACACACAGATACGCAGTATTTT. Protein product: CASSFETSSHTDTQYF.

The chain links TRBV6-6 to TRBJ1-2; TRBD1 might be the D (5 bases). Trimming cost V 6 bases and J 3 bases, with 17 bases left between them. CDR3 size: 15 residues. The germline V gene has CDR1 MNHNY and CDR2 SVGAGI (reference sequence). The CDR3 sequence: CASSQGPPLHYGYTF. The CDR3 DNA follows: TGTGCCAGCAGCCAGGGACCCCCTCTCCACTATGGCTACACCTTC.

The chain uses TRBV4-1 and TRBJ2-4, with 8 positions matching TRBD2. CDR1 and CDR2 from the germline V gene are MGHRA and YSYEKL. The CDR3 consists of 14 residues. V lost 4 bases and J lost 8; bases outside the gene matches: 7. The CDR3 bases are TGCGCCAGCAGCCTTTCGGCGGGGGGACACATTCAGTACTTC. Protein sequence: CASSLSAGGHIQYF.

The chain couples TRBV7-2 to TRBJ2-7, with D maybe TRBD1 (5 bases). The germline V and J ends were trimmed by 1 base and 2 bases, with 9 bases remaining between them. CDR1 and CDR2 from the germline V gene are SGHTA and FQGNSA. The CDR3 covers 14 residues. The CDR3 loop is CASSLGRVTYEQYF. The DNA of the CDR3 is TGTGCCAGCAGCTTAGGCAGGGTTACCTACGAGCAGTACTTC.

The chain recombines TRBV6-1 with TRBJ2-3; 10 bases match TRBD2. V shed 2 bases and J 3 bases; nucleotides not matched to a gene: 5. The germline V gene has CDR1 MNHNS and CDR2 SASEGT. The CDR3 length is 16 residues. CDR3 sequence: CASSEWTSGATDTQYF. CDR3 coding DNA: TGTGCCAGCAGTGAATGGACTAGCGGAGCGACAGATACGCAGTATTTT.

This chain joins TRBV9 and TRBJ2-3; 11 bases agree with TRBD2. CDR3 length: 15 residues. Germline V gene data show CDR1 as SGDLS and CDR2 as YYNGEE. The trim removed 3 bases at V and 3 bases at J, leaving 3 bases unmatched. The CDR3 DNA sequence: TGTGCCAGCAGCGCAGGGACTAGCGGTACAGATACGCAGTATTTT. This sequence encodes CASSAGTSGTDTQYF. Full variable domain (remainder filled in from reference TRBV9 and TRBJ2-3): DSGVTQTPKHLITATGQRVTLRCSPRSGDLSVYWYQQSLDQGLQFLIQYYNGEERAKGNILERFSAQQFPDLHSELNLSSLELGDSALYFCASSAGTSGTDTQYFGPGTRLTVL.

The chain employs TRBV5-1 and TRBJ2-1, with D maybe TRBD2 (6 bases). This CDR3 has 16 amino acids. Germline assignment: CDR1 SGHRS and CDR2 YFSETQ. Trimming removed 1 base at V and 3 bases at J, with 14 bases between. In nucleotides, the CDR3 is TGCGCCAGCAGCTTGTTTTTTAGCGGAGACTACAATGAGCAGTTCTTC. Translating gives CASSLFFSGDYNEQFF.

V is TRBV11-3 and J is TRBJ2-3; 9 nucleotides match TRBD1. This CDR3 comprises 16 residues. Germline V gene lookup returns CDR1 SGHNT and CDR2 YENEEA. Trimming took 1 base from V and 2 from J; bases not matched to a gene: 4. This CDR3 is CASSLGRDRVTDTQYF. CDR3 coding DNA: TGTGCCAGCAGCTTAGGCCGGGACAGGGTCACAGATACGCAGTATTTT.

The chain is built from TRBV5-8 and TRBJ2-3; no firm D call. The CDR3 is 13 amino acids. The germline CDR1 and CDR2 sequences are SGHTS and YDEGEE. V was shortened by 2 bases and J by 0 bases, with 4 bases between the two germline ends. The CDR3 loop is CASSFFSTDTQYF. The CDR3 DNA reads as TGTGCCAGCAGCTTTTTTAGCACAGATACGCAGTATTTT.

The CDR3 bases are TGTGCCAGCAGCCAAGGAGAGACTAGTATCCCCTACGAGCAGTACTTC. Translating gives CASSQGETSIPYEQYF. This sequence joins TRBV4-2 and TRBJ2-7; D might be TRBD2 (6 bases). Trimming shortened V by 1 base and J by 2 bases, and 15 bases separated the two germline ends. This CDR3 has 16 residues. From germline, CDR1 is LGHNA and CDR2 YNFKEQ.

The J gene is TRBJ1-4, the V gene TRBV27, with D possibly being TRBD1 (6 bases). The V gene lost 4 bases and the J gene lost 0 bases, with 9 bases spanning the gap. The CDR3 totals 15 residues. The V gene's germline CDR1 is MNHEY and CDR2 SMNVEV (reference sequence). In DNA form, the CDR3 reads TGTGCCAGCAGTTCCCAGGGGCCAACTAATGAAAAACTGTTTTTT. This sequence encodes CASSSQGPTNEKLFF.

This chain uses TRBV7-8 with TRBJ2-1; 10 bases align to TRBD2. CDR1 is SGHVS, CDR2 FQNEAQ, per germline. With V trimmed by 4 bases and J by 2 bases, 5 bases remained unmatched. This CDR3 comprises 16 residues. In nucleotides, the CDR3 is TGTGCCAGCAGCTCTACACTAGCGGGGACCTACAATGAGCAGTTCTTC. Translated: CASSSTLAGTYNEQFF.

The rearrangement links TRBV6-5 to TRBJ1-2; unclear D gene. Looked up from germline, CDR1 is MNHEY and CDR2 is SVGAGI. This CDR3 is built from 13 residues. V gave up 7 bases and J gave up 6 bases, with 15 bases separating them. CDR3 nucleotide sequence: TGTGCCAGCACCAGTTTTTTCGCCGATGGCTACACCTTC. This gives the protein CASTSFFADGYTF.

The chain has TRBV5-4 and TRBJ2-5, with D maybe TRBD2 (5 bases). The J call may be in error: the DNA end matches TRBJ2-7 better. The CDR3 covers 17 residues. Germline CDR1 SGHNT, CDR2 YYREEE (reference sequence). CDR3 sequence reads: CASSLTSPRVYSYEQYF. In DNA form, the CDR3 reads TGTGCCAGCAGCCTTACGTCTCCGAGGGTGTACTCCTACGAGCAGTACTTC.

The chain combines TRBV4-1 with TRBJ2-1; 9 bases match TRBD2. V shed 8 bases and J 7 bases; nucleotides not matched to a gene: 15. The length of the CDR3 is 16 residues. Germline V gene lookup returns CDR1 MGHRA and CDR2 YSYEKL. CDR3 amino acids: CASLPTERGAHNEQFF. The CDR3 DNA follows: TGCGCCAGCTTACCAACTGAGCGGGGGGCCCATAATGAGCAGTTCTTC.

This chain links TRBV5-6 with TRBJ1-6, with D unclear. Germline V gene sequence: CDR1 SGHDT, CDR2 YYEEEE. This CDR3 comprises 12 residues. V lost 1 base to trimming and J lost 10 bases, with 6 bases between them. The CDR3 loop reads CASSLPSSPLHF. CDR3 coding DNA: TGTGCCAGCAGCTTGCCATCCTCACCCCTCCACTTT.

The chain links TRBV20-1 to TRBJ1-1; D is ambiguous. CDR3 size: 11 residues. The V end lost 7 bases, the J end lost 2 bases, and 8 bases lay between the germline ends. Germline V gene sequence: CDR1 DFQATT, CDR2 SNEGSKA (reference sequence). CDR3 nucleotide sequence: TGCAGTGTCTCTCCTAACACTGAAGCTTTCTTT. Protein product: CSVSPNTEAFF.

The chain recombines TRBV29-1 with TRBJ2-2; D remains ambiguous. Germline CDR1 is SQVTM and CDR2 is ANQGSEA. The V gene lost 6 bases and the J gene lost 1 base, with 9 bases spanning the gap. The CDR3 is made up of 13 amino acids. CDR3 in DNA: TGCAGCGTGATACAGATGAACACCGGGGAGCTGTTTTTT. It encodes CSVIQMNTGELFF.

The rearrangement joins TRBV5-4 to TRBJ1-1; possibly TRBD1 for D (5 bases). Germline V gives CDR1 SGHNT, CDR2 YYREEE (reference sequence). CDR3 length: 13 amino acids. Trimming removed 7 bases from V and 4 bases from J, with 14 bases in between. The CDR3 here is CASRSGVGTEAFF. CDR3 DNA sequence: TGTGCCAGCCGCTCGGGGGTTGGCACTGAAGCTTTCTTT.

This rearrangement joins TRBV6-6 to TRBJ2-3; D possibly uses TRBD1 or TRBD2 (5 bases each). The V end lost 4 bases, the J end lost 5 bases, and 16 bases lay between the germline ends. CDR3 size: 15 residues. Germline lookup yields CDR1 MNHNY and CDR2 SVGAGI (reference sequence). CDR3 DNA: TGTGCCAGCAGTTCCCCCGGGACCTATGGAGATACGCAGTATTTT. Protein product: CASSSPGTYGDTQYF.

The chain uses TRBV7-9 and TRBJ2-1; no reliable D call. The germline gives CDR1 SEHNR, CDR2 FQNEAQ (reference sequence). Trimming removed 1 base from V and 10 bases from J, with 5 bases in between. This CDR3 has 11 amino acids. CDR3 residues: CASSLGAEQFF. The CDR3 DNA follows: TGTGCCAGCAGCTTAGGGGCAGAGCAGTTCTTC. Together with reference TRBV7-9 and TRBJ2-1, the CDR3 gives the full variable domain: DTGVSQNPRHKITKRGQNVTFRCDPISEHNRLYWYRQTLGQGPEFLTYFQNEAQLEKSRLLSDRFSAERPKGSFSTLEIQRTEQGDSAMYLCASSLGAEQFFGPGTRLTVL.

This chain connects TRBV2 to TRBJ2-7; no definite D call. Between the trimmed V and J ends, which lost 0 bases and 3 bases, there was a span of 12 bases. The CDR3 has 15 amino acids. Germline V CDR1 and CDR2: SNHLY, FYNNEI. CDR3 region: CASSEAGNYRYEQYF. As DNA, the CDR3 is TGTGCCAGCAGTGAAGCAGGGAATTACCGCTACGAGCAGTACTTC.